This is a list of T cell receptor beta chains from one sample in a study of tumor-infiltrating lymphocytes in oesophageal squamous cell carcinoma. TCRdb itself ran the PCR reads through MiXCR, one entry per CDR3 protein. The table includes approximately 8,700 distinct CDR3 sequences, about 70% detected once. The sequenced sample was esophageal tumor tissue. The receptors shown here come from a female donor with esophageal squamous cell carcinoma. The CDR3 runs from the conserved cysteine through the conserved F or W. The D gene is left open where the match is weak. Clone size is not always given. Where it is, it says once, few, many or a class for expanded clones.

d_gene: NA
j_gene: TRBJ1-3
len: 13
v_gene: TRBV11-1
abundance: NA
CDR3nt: TGTGCCAGCAGCTTGACAGCCGGAAACACCATATATTTT
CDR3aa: CASSLTAGNTIYF

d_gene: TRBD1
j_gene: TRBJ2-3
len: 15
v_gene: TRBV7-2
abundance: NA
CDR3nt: TGTGCCAGCAGCTTAGAGGGACAGTACACAGATACGCAGTATTTT
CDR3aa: CASSLEGQYTDTQYF

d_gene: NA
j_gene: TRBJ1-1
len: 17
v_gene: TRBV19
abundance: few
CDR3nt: TGTGCCAGTAGGAAAAGACAGGACTATAATGGGAATACTGAAGCTTTCTTT
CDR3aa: CASRKRQDYNGNTEAFF

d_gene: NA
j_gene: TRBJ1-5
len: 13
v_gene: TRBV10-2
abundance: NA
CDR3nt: TGCGCCAGCAGTGATTGGGGCAATCAGCCCCAGCATTTT
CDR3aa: CASSDWGNQPQHF

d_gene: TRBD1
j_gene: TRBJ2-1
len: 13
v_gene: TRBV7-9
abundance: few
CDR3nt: TGTGCCAGCAGACGACAGGGGTACAATGAGCAGTTCTTC
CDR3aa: CASRRQGYNEQFF

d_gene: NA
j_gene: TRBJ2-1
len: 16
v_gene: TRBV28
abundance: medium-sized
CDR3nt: TGTGCCAGCAGTTTACCCTCGGAGGGCGGCTACAATGAGCAGTTCTTC
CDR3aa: CASSLPSEGGYNEQFF

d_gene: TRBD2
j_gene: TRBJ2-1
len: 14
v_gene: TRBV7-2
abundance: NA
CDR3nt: TGTGCCAGCAGCACAGTCGGACTAGTAAATGAGCAGTTCTTC
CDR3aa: CASSTVGLVNEQFF

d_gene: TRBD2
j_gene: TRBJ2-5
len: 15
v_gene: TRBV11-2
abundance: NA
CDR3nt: TGTGCCAGCAGCTTACGTGGCGGGGGAGGAGAGACCCAGTACTTC
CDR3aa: CASSLRGGGGETQYF

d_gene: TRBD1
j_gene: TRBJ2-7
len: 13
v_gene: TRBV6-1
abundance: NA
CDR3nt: TGTGCCAGCAGTGCCGACAGGGCCGGCGAGCAGTACTTC
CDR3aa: CASSADRAGEQYF

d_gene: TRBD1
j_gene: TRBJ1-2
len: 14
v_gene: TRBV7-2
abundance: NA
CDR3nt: TGTGCCAGCAGCCTGGGACAGGGGTCGGTTGGCTACACCTTC
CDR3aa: CASSLGQGSVGYTF

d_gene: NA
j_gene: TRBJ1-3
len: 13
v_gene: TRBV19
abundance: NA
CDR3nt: TGTGCCAGTAGCGGAGACTCTGGAAACACCATATATTTT
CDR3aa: CASSGDSGNTIYF

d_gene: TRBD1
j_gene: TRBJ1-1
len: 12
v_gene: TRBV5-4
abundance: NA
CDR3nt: TGTGCCAGGGGACAGCTTAACACTGAAGCTTTCTTT
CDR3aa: CARGQLNTEAFF

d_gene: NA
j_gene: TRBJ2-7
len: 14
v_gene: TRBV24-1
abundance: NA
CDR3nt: TGTGCCACCAGCCCGGGAACCGCCTTAGATACGCAGTACTTC
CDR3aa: CATSPGTALDTQYF

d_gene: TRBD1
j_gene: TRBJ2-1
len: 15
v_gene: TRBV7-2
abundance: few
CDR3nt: TGTGCCAGCAGCTCCAAGACAGGGTATGAGAATGAGCAGTTCTTC
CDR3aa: CASSSKTGYENEQFF

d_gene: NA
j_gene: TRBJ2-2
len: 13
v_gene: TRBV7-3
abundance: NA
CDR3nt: TGTGCCAGCAAGGAGCGGAACACCGGGGAGCTGTTTTTT
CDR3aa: CASKERNTGELFF

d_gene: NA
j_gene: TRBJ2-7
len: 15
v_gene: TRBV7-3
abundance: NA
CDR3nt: TGTGCCAGCAGCTTAATGCCCGGGACACGCTACGAGCAGTACTTC
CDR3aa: CASSLMPGTRYEQYF

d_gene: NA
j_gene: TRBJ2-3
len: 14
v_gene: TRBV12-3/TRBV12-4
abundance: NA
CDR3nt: TGTGCCAGCAGTTTAGTCCGAGTCACAGATACGCAGTATTTT
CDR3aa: CASSLVRVTDTQYF

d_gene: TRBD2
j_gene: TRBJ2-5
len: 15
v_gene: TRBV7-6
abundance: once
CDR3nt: TGTGCCAGCAGCTTAGTAGCGGGGGGTGTGGAGACCCAGTACTTC
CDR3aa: CASSLVAGGVETQYF

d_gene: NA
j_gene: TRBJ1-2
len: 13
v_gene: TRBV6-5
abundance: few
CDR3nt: TGTGCCAGCAGTTACGACAGCGTGGGCGGCTACACCTTC
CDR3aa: CASSYDSVGGYTF

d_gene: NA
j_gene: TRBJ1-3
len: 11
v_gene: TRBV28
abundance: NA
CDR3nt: TGTGCCAGCAGTTTAAGAAACACCATATATTTT
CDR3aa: CASSLRNTIYF

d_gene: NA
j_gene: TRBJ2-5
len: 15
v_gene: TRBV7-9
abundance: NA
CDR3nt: TGTGCCAGCAGCTTCGGGATTCCGGGACGAGAGACCCAGTACTTC
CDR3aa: CASSFGIPGRETQYF

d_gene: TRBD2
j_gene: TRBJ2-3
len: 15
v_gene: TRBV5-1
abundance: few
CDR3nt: TGCGCCAGCAGCTACCGGCGGGAGGGAGGAGATACGCAGTATTTT
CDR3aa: CASSYRREGGDTQYF

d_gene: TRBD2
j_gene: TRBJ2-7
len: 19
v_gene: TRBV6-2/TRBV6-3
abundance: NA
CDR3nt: TGTGCCAGCAGTTACTCAAGCCGGGAGAGCGGGAGGGCGACCCACGGTCAGTACTTC
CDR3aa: CASSYSSRESGRATHGQYF

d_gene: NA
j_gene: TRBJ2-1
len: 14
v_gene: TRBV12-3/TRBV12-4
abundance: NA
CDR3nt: TGTGCCAGCAGTTTGGGCCTACTAGGTAATGAGCAGTTCTTC
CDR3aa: CASSLGLLGNEQFF

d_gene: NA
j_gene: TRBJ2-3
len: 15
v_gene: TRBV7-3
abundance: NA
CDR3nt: TGTGCCAGCAGCTTAGGGCGGATAGCTCCTACGAGCAGTACTTTC
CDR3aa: CASSLGRIAPTSSTF

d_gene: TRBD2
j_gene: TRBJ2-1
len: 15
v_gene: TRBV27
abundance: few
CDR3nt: TGTGCCAGCAGTCGTAGCGGGGGGGCCTACAATGAGCAGTTCTTC
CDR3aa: CASSRSGGAYNEQFF

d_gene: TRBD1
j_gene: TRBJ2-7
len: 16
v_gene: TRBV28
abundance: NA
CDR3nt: TGTGCCAGCAGCGGGCCCGGGACAGGGGTAGCCTACGAGCAGTACTTC
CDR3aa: CASSGPGTGVAYEQYF

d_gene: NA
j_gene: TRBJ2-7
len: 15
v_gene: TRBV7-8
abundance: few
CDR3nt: TGTGCCAGCAGCGTACCGGGGGCTAGCTCCTACGAGCAGTACTTC
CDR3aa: CASSVPGASSYEQYF